This record concerns one T cell receptor beta chain sequence. The antigen remains unidentified. TCRdb called the 5' RACE reads again in MiXCR, with one record for every CDR3 protein. Seen here are about 410,000 distinct CDR3 sequences, under 25% observed once, and the top ten hold 13%. This sample was taken from a study of T-cell memory formation after mild COVID-19. Findings and limits, study-wide: What remained unconfirmed was the SARS-CoV-2 specificity of second-wave clones peaking on day 37. Clones contracting over day 15 to 85 were CD4/CD8 balanced, with later expanders leaning CD4+.

The sample was PBMCs or a T cell subset sorted from them (not recorded which). The TCR originated in an adult woman who had mild COVID-19 (a few samples of this study predate the infection). Cell type and time point are not known.

The CDR3 DNA is TGTGCCAGCAGCTTGATAACTAGCGGCCTGCAAGAGACCCAGTACTTC. Residues: CASSLITSGLQETQYF. The rearrangement uses TRBV7-9 and TRBJ2-5; TRBD2 aligns across 8 bases. The J segment lost 2 bases and the V segment lost 3 bases, leaving 8 bases of the junction unmatched. The germline V gene encodes CDR1 SEHNR and CDR2 FQNEAQ (reference sequence). The CDR3 has 16 residues.